These T cell receptor beta chains were read from a single sample in a study of blood T cell repertoires in COVID-19. TCRdb's table, derived via immunoSEQ multiplex PCR, lists solely in-frame clones and lacks some. The table records tens of thousands of clones, approximately 80% of them present only once. The sequenced material came from peripheral blood. The receptor source for this set is a man aged 45 to 65 with acute or convalescent COVID-19. The CDR3 runs from the conserved cysteine through the conserved F or W. The D gene is left open where the match is weak. Rows may omit the clone size; those that give it use once, few, many or a size class.

J | size | D | V | DNA | CDR3
TRBJ1-1 | NA | NA | TRBV4-1 | TGCGCCAGCAGCCAAGCGCCCAGAGGGAACACTGAAGCTTTCTTT | CASSQAPRGNTEAFF
TRBJ2-5 | once | TRBD1 | TRBV5-1 | TGCGCCAGCAGCTTGGGACAGGGGAGGCAAGAGACCCAGTACTTC | CASSLGQGRQETQYF
TRBJ2-1 | NA | NA | TRBV24-1 | TGTGCCACCAGTGACTCCAAGGGGCAGCATTCCTACAATGAGCAGTTCTTC | CATSDSKGQHSYNEQFF
TRBJ2-2 | NA | NA | TRBV5-4 | TGTGCCAGCAGCTTGCGGAGGGATACCGGGGAGCTGTTTTTT | CASSLRRDTGELFF
TRBJ2-1 | NA | TRBD2 | TRBV6-2/TRBV6-3 | TGTGCCAGCAGTTACTCGAGTATACTAGCGGGAGCCAATGAGCAGTTCTTC | CASSYSSILAGANEQFF
TRBJ2-7 | NA | TRBD2 | TRBV7-8 | TGTGCCAGCAGCTTAGTCTGGCTTGGCGGGGGCTACGAGCAGTACTTC | CASSLVWLGGGYEQYF
TRBJ2-2 | NA | TRBD2 | TRBV18 | TGTGCCAGCTCACCACCCGGACTAGCGGGGTCCGGGGAGCTGTTTTTT | CASSPPGLAGSGELFF
TRBJ2-5 | NA | NA | TRBV7-9 | TGTGCCAGCAGCTTAGTTGGCGGGACGGGCCAAGAGACCCAGTACTTC | CASSLVGGTGQETQYF
TRBJ2-2 | NA | NA | TRBV15 | TGTGCCACCCGCCGGGGGAGCACCGGGGAGCTGTTTTTT | CATRRGSTGELFF
TRBJ2-1 | NA | TRBD2 | TRBV19 | TGTGCCAGTAAAACTAGCGGGGGGCACTCCTACAATGAGCAGTTCTTC | CASKTSGGHSYNEQFF
TRBJ1-2 | NA | NA | TRBV19 | TGTGCCAGTACCATTGACAGTAACTATGGCTACACCTTC | CASTIDSNYGYTF
TRBJ1-1 | NA | NA | TRBV18 | TGTGCCAGCTCACTCAGGGGTCAGAACACTGAAGCTTTCTTT | CASSLRGQNTEAFF
TRBJ1-5 | NA | TRBD1 | TRBV3-1/TRBV3-2 | TGTGCCAGCAGCCCGGCGGTGGGGACAGGGGTTTCGGATCAGCCCCAGCATTTT | CASSPAVGTGVSDQPQHF
TRBJ2-3 | NA | NA | TRBV6-5 | TGTGCCAGCAGCCCCGGACAGAATACGCAGTATTTT | CASSPGQNTQYF
TRBJ1-1 | NA | NA | TRBV2 | TGTGCCAGCAAGAAGGACGGTGGGAGGAACACTGAAGCTTTCTTT | CASKKDGGRNTEAFF
TRBJ1-5 | NA | NA | TRBV6-2/TRBV6-3 | TGTGCCAGCAGTCGACCAGGGGCTGGGCAGCCCCAGCATTTT | CASSRPGAGQPQHF
TRBJ2-7 | NA | NA | TRBV13 | TGTGCCAGCAGCCGAATTACAGGCACCTCCTACGAGCAGTACTTC | CASSRITGTSYEQYF
TRBJ1-1 | NA | TRBD1 | TRBV7-9 | TGTGCCAGCAGCTTAGAGGCAGGGGGCACTGAAGCTTTCTTT | CASSLEAGGTEAFF
TRBJ2-1 | NA | TRBD2 | TRBV10-1 | TGCGCCAGCAGTGCGGGAGGTCCTAGCGGGAAACTGTCCAACAATGAGCAGTTCTTC | CASSAGGPSGKLSNNEQFF
TRBJ2-1 | few | TRBD1 | TRBV9 | TGTGCCAGCAGCGGGACAGGGGGCCGGGTAAATGAGCAGTTCTTC | CASSGTGGRVNEQFF
TRBJ2-7 | NA | TRBD1 | TRBV18 | TGTGCCAGCTCACCCACAGGGGGCGGGCATAGGGAGCAGTACTTC | CASSPTGGGHREQYF
TRBJ1-5 | NA | NA | TRBV2 | TGTGCCAGCACAGGGTCTTTGCGCAATCAGCCCCAGCATTTT | CASTGSLRNQPQHF
TRBJ2-1 | NA | TRBD2 | TRBV3-1/TRBV3-2 | TGTGCCAGCAGCCAAGAGGGACTAGCGGCCCACAATGAGCAGTTCTTC | CASSQEGLAAHNEQFF
TRBJ2-3 | NA | NA | TRBV2 | TGTGCCAGCAACGGACAATTCACAGATACGCAGTATTTT | CASNGQFTDTQYF
TRBJ2-2 | once | NA | TRBV19 | TGTGCCAGTAGTCGTCCTACAGGGAACACCGGGGAGCTGTTTTTT | CASSRPTGNTGELFF
TRBJ1-3 | NA | NA | TRBV4-1 | TGCGCCAGCGAGGGGACTCCGGGAAACACCATATATTTT | CASEGTPGNTIYF
TRBJ2-2 | NA | NA | TRBV21-1 | TGTGCCAGCAGCAAAGAGGGACAGGTTGAAGTCGGGGAGCTGTTTTTT | CASSKEGQVEVGELFF
TRBJ2-3 | NA | NA | TRBV6-5 | TGTGCCAGCAGTACGGAACTAGCCCATACGCAGTATTTT | CASSTELAHTQYF
TRBJ1-5 | NA | NA | TRBV28 | TGTGCCAGCAGTTTATTCCTAGGTTTCTATAGCAATCAGCCCCAGCATTTT | CASSLFLGFYSNQPQHF
TRBJ2-2 | NA | TRBD2 | TRBV5-6 | TGTGCCAGCAGCGCTAGCGGCCGGGCCACCGGGGAGCTGTTTTTT | CASSASGRATGELFF
TRBJ2-3 | NA | TRBD2 | TRBV5-5 | TGTGCCAGCAGCTCGGGTCGGGACTATAGCACAGATACGCAGTATTTT | CASSSGRDYSTDTQYF
TRBJ1-4 | NA | NA | TRBV7-9 | TGTGCCAGCAGCCGACAGGTCGATGAAAAACTGTTTTTT | CASSRQVDEKLFF
TRBJ2-3 | NA | TRBD1 | TRBV28 | TGTGCCAGCAGTCCCTGGGACAGTGAATCGGCTGCAGATACGCAGTATTTT | CASSPWDSESAADTQYF
TRBJ2-5 | NA | NA | TRBV25-1 | TGTGCCAGCAGTGAATTAGACCAAGAGACCCAGTACTTC | CASSELDQETQYF
TRBJ1-2 | NA | TRBD1 | TRBV10-2 | TGCGCCAGCAGTGTTCCAGGGGGCGATGACTATGGCTACACCTTC | CASSVPGGDDYGYTF